The present entry profiles one TCR beta chain with its context. The data were obtained in a study of blood T cell repertoires in COVID-19. The table came from immunoSEQ multiplex PCR; TCRdb's copy has only in-frame clones and leaves some out. The sample has about 420,000 clones, around 90% seen once; the top ten hold 0.75% to 0.85%. The sample was peripheral blood. This TCR was recovered from a man aged 18 to 29 with COVID-19, enrolled during active disease.

The CDR3 coding sequence is TGTGCCACTCCTTCGGGGAAGCCCGGGGAGCTGTTTTTT. Its translation is CATPSGKPGELFF. This rearrangement joins TRBV19 to TRBJ2-2; maybe TRBD2 (5 bases). Trimming took off 10 bases at V and 6 bases at J, with 15 bases between the two ends. Germline-derived CDR1 and CDR2 are LNHDA and SQIVND (reference sequence). This CDR3 comprises 13 residues.